These 23 T cell receptor beta chains were all obtained from the same sample, sequenced in a study of memory CD4+ T cells and cytomegalovirus serostatus. Some clones are missing from TCRdb's copy, which holds only in-frame ones; the method was immunoSEQ multiplex PCR. The data hold nearly 60,000 clones, with about 81% observed a single time. Single viable CD3+CD4+CD8-CD45RO+ cells were sorted as the memory CD4+ T cells. The sequencing input was memory CD4+ T cells from blood. The receptors stem from an adult in good health and CMV-seronegative.

The rearrangement uses TRBV29-1 and TRBJ2-3, with 13 bases lining up with TRBD2. The germline gives CDR1 SQVTM, CDR2 ANQGSEA. This CDR3 region has 15 residues. Unmatched junction bases numbered 6, after V lost 5 bases and J lost 4 bases. The DNA of the CDR3 is TGCAGCGTTAAAGGGACTAGCGGGAACGCAGATACGCAGTATTTT. Translation: CSVKGTSGNADTQYF.

This clone showed up just a few times. This chain connects TRBV5-1 to TRBJ2-7; 8 bases align to TRBD1. Germline V gives CDR1 SGHRS, CDR2 YFSETQ. The length of the CDR3 is 15 residues. The J segment lost 2 bases and the V segment lost 4 bases, leaving 8 bases of the junction unmatched. The CDR3 protein is CASSLAGQGPYEQYF. DNA of the CDR3: TGCGCCAGCAGCCTTGCTGGACAGGGACCCTACGAGCAGTACTTC.

This chain connects TRBV18 to TRBJ2-1, with 9 bases that match TRBD1. Germline lookup yields CDR1 KGHSH and CDR2 LQKENI. The trim removed 1 base at V and 13 bases at J, leaving 5 bases unmatched. CDR3 length: 13 amino acids. Here the CDR3 DNA reads TGTGCCAGCTCACCACAGGACAGGGGCTCTCAGTTCTTC. Its translation: CASSPQDRGSQFF.

This chain uses TRBV4-2 with TRBJ2-1; 7 bases agree with TRBD1. The CDR3 is 16 amino acids. V lost 4 bases, J lost 0 bases, and 6 bases stayed unmatched. Germline CDR1 is LGHNA and CDR2 is YNFKEQ. CDR3 coding DNA: TGTGCCAGCAGCCCCCTGGACAGGTTCTCCTACAATGAGCAGTTCTTC. It codes for CASSPLDRFSYNEQFF.

The chain is built from TRBV28 and TRBJ1-1; TRBD1 is a possible D gene (5 bases). This CDR3 spans 15 amino acids. V was pared by 6 bases and J by 1 base, with 15 bases between. Germline loops: CDR1 MDHEN, CDR2 SYDVKM. The CDR3 sequence is CASSTITGGNTEAFF. The CDR3 nucleotides read TGTGCCAGCAGCACTATAACCGGGGGGAACACTGAAGCTTTCTTT.

This chain joins TRBV25-1 and TRBJ2-3; D not certain. The germline V and J ends were trimmed by 3 bases and 2 bases, with 6 bases remaining between them. The CDR3 contains 13 residues. In germline, CDR1 is MGHDK, CDR2 SYGVNS. The CDR3 nucleotides are TGTGCCAGCAGTGACGAGCTCACAGATACGCAGTATTTT. It codes for CASSDELTDTQYF.

The V call is TRBV5-1, the J call TRBJ2-7; weak D call: TRBD2 (6 bases). The CDR3 contains 15 residues. Germline CDR1 SGHRS, CDR2 YFSETQ. Trimming removed 0 bases from V and 4 bases from J, with 14 bases in between. The CDR3 spells CASSLAGVSGYEQYF. For the CDR3, the DNA is TGCGCCAGCAGCTTGGCGGGGGTGTCGGGATACGAGCAGTACTTC.

This clone was found once. The chain is built from TRBV5-1 and TRBJ1-1; possible D gene TRBD1, 5 bases. Trimming pared 4 bases from V and 0 bases from J, leaving 16 bases between. The CDR3 consists of 16 residues. CDR1 is SGHRS, CDR2 YFSETQ, per germline. CDR3 loop: CASSLRDSRMNTEAFF. The CDR3 DNA follows: TGCGCCAGCAGCCTCCGGGACTCTAGGATGAACACTGAAGCTTTCTTT.

J is TRBJ2-3 and V is TRBV9; TRBD2 matches at 11 bases. The V segment lost 3 bases and the J segment 5 bases; nucleotides outside the gene matches: 8. The germline V gene has CDR1 SGDLS and CDR2 YYNGEE. The CDR3 totals 16 residues. CDR3 nucleotide sequence: TGTGCCAGCAGCGCCTTACTAGCGGGAGTAGGAGATACGCAGTATTTT. Translating gives CASSALLAGVGDTQYF.

The rearrangement uses TRBV27 and TRBJ1-5, with TRBD1 identical over 8 bases. This CDR3 is 15 amino acids long. V lost 5 bases and J lost 0; bases outside the gene matches: 3. The germline V gene has CDR1 MNHEY and CDR2 SMNVEV (reference sequence). In nucleotides, the CDR3 is TGTGCCAGCAGTCCCAGGGGGCTTAGCAATCAGCCCCAGCATTTT. Translating gives CASSPRGLSNQPQHF.

The CDR3 DNA reads as TGTGCCAGCAGTTTATTCTCCCCGTACGAGCAGTACTTC. Its protein product is CASSLFSPYEQYF. The genes are TRBV27 and TRBJ2-7, with D unresolved. Germline lookup yields CDR1 MNHEY and CDR2 SMNVEV (reference sequence). The CDR3 totals 13 residues. V was trimmed by 1 base and J by 4 bases, leaving 8 bases between them.

V is TRBV7-3 and J is TRBJ1-1; 10 positions match TRBD1. The V segment lost 5 bases and the J segment 5 bases; nucleotides outside the gene matches: 8. Germline CDR1 reads SGHTA; CDR2 reads FQGTGA. This CDR3 region has 15 residues. CDR3 amino acids: CASSRSTGGNTEAFF. The CDR3 coding sequence is TGTGCCAGCAGCAGATCGACAGGGGGCAATACTGAAGCTTTCTTT.

Here the CDR3 DNA reads TGTGCCAGCAGTGGTACTAGCGGGAGCTCCTACAATGAGCAGTTCTTC. Residues: CASSGTSGSSYNEQFF. The chain joins TRBV2 to TRBJ2-1; the match to TRBD2 covers 11 bases. The CDR3 runs 16 residues. The J segment lost 0 bases and the V segment lost 4 bases, leaving 2 bases of the junction unmatched. Per germline, CDR1 SNHLY and CDR2 FYNNEI.

The chain joins TRBV6-6 to TRBJ1-2; TRBD1 might be the D (6 bases). The CDR3 totals 14 residues. The germline V gene encodes CDR1 MNHNY and CDR2 SVGAGI (reference sequence). Trimming took off 6 bases at V and 4 bases at J, with 15 bases between the two ends. In DNA form, the CDR3 reads TGTGCCAGCAGCTTATTTTCGACAGGCTATGGCTACACCTTC. Its protein product is CASSLFSTGYGYTF.

V is TRBV7-8 and J is TRBJ2-7, with D possibly matching TRBD1 (6 bases). This CDR3 comprises 15 residues. Germline CDR1 and CDR2: SGHVS and FQNEAQ. V was cut by 7 bases and J by 0 bases, with 16 bases left in between. CDR3 residues: CASTNVGAGSYEQYF. CDR3 in DNA: TGTGCCAGCACCAACGTGGGGGCAGGCTCCTACGAGCAGTACTTC. The full variable domain, in which reference TRBV7-8 and TRBJ2-7 provide the parts outside the CDR3, is GAGVSQSPRYKVAKRGQDVALRCDPISGHVSLFWYQQALGQGPEFLTYFQNEAQLDKSGLPSDRFFAERPEGSVSTLKIQRTQQEDSAVYLCASTNVGAGSYEQYFGPGTRLTVT.

The chain has TRBV7-2 and TRBJ2-3; D call uncertain. This CDR3 spans 13 amino acids. The germline gives CDR1 SGHTA, CDR2 FQGNSA. The V end was cut by 5 bases, the J end by 5 bases, with 11 bases between. The CDR3 bases are TGTGCCAGCAGCCCCGTCAGTGGAGATACGCAGTATTTT. This translates into CASSPVSGDTQYF.

This clone was seen a few times. V gene TRBV9 combines with J gene TRBJ1-1; D perhaps matches TRBD1 (5 bases). Germline CDR1 is SGDLS and CDR2 is YYNGEE. V shed 3 bases and J shed 11 bases, with 17 bases lying between them. The CDR3 has 13 amino acids. CDR3 amino acids: CASSGLTGSLAFF. Written as DNA, the CDR3 is TGTGCCAGCAGCGGGTTAACAGGTAGCTTGGCTTTCTTT.

This clone was counted only a few times. The chain recombines TRBV4-2 with TRBJ2-7; possibly TRBD2 for D (5 bases). V was clipped by 4 bases and J by 2 bases, with 9 bases between them. Germline CDR1 LGHNA, CDR2 YNFKEQ. The CDR3 has 13 residues. The CDR3 DNA reads TGTGCCAGCAGCCCTCTCGGGGCCTACGAGCAGTACTTC. Translated, it gives CASSPLGAYEQYF.

The chain recombines TRBV6-4 with TRBJ1-1, with D tentatively TRBD1 (6 bases). CDR3 length equals 19 residues. Trimming stripped 2 bases from V and 8 bases from J, with 30 bases between. CDR1 and CDR2 from the germline V gene are MRHNA and SNTAGT. The CDR3 nucleotides read TGTGCCAGCAGTGACCCCGGGGGGCAGGGTTTCTTTCAAATACTAGAAGCTTTCTTT. Translated, it gives CASSDPGGQGFFQILEAFF.

This clone has only a few counts. The V gene is TRBV11-1, the J gene TRBJ2-7, with TRBD1 as a possible D gene (6 bases). This CDR3 is 16 amino acids long. Trimming removed 5 bases from V and 0 bases from J, with 17 bases in between. Germline CDR1 and CDR2: SGHAT and FQDESV (reference sequence). DNA of the CDR3: TGTGCCAGCAGCCTCTCCGGGACACTCAGCTCCTACGAGCAGTACTTC. This codes for CASSLSGTLSSYEQYF.

CDR3: CAIKRDRGTEAFF. CDR3 coding DNA: TGTGCCATCAAGAGGGACAGGGGTACTGAAGCTTTCTTT. The rearrangement uses TRBV7-8 and TRBJ1-1; 10 bases fit TRBD1. The germline V gene has CDR1 SGHVS and CDR2 FQNEAQ. V was clipped by 10 bases and J by 5 bases; unmatched bases: 7. This CDR3 comprises 13 residues. The full variable domain, its missing parts supplied by reference TRBV7-8 and TRBJ1-1, is GAGVSQSPRYKVAKRGQDVALRCDPISGHVSLFWYQQALGQGPEFLTYFQNEAQLDKSGLPSDRFFAERPEGSVSTLKIQRTQQEDSAVYLCAIKRDRGTEAFFGQGTRLTVV.

The gene calls are TRBV5-1 and TRBJ1-1; 9 bases line up with TRBD1. The CDR3 totals 15 residues. V shed 2 bases, J shed 4 bases, and the junction held 6 bases outside the gene matches. Germline V CDR1 and CDR2: SGHRS, YFSETQ. CDR3 amino acids: CASSLQGARSTEAFF. The CDR3 coding sequence is TGCGCCAGCAGCTTACAGGGGGCGCGGAGCACTGAAGCTTTCTTT.

The V gene is TRBV6-5, the J gene TRBJ2-7, with D possibly called TRBD1 or TRBD2 (5 bases each). Germline CDR1 reads MNHEY; CDR2 reads SVGAGI. The CDR3 runs to 14 residues. V was clipped by 4 bases and J by 6 bases, with 16 bases between them. The CDR3 DNA sequence: TGTGCCAGCAGTTTTTACAAGGGACCCGCCGAGCAGTACTTC. This gives the protein CASSFYKGPAEQYF.